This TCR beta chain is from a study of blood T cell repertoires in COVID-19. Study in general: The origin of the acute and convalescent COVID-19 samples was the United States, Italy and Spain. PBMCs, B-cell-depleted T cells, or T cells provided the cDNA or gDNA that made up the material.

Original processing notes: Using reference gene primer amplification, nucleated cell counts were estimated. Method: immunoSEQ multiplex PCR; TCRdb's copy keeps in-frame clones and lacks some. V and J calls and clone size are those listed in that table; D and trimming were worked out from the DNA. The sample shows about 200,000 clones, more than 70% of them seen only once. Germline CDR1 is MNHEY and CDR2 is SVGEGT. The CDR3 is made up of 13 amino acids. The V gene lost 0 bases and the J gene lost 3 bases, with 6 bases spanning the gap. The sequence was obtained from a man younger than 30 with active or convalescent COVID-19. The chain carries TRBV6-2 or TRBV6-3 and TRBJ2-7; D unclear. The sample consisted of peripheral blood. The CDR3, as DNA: TGTGCCAGCAGTTACTCTCCCAGCTACGAGCAGTACTTC. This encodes CASSYSPSYEQYF.